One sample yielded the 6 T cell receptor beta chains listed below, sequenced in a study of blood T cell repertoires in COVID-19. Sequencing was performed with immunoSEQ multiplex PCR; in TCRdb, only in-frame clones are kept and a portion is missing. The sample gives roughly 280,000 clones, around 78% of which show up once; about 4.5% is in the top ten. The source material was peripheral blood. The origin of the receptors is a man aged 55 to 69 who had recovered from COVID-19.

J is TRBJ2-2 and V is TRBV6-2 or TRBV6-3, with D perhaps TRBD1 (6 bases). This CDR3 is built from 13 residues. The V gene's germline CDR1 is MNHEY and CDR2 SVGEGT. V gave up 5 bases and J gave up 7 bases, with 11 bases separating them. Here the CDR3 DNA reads TGTGCCAGCAGTACTCCAGGGGTCGGGGAGCTGTTTTTT. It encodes CASSTPGVGELFF.

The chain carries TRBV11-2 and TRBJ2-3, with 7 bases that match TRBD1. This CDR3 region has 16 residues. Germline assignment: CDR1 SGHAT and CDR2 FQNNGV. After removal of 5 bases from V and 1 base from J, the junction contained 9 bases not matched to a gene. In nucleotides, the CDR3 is TGTGCCAGCAGCCCCCAACCGGGACAGCGCACAGATACGCAGTATTTT. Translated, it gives CASSPQPGQRTDTQYF.

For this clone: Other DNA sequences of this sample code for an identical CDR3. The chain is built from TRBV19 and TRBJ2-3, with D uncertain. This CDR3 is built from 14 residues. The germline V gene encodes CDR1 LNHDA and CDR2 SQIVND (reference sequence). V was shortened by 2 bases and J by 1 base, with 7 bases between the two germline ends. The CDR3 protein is CASSISPGTDTQYF. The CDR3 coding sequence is TGTGCCAGTAGTATATCCCCAGGCACAGATACGCAGTATTTT.

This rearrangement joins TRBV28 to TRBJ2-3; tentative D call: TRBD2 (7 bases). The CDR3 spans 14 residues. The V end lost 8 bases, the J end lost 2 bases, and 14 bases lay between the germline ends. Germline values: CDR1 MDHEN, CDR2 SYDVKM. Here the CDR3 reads CASVGGGPTDTQYF. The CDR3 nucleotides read TGTGCCAGCGTAGGGGGGGGACCCACAGATACGCAGTATTTT.

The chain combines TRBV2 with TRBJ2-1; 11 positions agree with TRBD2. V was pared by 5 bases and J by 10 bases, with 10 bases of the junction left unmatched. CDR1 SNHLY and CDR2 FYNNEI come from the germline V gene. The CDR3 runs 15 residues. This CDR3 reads CASSTLAGGSREQFF. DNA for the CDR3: TGTGCCAGCAGTACCCTAGCGGGAGGAAGTCGAGAGCAGTTCTTC.

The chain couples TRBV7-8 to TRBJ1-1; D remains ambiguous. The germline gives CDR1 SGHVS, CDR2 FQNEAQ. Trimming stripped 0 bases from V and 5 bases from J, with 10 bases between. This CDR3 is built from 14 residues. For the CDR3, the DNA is TGTGCCAGCAGCTTAGCGTTAGCCGGTACTGAAGCTTTCTTT. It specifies CASSLALAGTEAFF.